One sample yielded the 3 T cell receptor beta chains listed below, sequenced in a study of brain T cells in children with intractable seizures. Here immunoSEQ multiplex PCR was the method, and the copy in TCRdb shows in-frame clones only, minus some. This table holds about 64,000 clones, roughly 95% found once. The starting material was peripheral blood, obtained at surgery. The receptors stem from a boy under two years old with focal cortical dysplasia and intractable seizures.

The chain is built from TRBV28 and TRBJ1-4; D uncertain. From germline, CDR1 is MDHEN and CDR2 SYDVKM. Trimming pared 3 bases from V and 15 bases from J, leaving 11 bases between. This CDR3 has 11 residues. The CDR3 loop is CASSLSGGVFF. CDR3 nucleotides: TGTGCCAGCAGTTTGTCGGGTGGGGTGTTTTTT.

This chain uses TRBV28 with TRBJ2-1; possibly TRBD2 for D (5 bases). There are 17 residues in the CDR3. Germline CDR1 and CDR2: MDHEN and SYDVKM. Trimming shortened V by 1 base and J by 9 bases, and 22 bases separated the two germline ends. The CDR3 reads CASSLLLAAGTAGEQFF. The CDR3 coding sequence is TGTGCCAGCAGTTTATTGTTAGCCGCGGGTACTGCGGGTGAGCAGTTCTTC.

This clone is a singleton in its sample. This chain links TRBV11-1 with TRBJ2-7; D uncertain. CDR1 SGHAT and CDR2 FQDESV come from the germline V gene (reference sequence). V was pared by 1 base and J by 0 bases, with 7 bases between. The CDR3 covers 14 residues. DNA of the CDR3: TGTGCCAGCAGCTTAGGGCCGAGCTCCTACGAGCAGTACTTC. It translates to CASSLGPSSYEQYF.